Described below is a single T cell receptor (beta chain) sequence and its context. The entry originates in a study of blood T cells in healthy people across ages. Germline assignment: CDR1 SGHRS and CDR2 YFSETQ. The ends were cut back, 6 bases at V and 5 bases at J, with 13 bases in the middle. The CDR3 consists of 13 residues. It was with a sample-barcoded 5' primer and a J-beta primer mix that a second PCR of about 7 to 12 cycles was run. Each cDNA molecule received a tag from a template-switch adaptor that had 12 random nucleotides. TCRdb re-called the 5' RACE reads through MiXCR, storing one row per CDR3 protein. The sample has approximately 1,700,000 distinct CDR3 sequences, around 42% seen once.

The TCR comes from a human donor in good health. The material sequenced was blood. The J gene is TRBJ2-3, the V gene TRBV5-1; TRBD1 might be the D (6 bases). CDR3 sequence (DNA): TGCGCCAGCAACATAAAAGGGGGAGATACGCAGTATTTT. Translated, it gives CASNIKGGDTQYF. Drawing the rest from reference TRBV5-1 and TRBJ2-3, the complete variable domain is KAGVTQTPRYLIKTRGQQVTLSCSPISGHRSVSWYQQTPGQGLQFLFEYFSETQRNKGNFPGRFSGRQFSNSRSEMNVSTLELGDSALYLCASNIKGGDTQYFGPGTRLTVL.